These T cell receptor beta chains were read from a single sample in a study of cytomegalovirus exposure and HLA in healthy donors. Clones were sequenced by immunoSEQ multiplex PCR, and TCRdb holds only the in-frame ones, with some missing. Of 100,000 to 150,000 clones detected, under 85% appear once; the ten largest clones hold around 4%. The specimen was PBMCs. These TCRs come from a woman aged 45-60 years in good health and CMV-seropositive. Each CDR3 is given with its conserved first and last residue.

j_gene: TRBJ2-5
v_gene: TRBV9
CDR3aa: CASSWDSQETQYF

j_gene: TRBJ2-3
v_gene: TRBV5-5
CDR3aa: CASSLGLAGGITDTQYF

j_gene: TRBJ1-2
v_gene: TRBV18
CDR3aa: CASSPVTGESYGYTF

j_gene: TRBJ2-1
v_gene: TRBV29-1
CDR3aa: CSVPDSTNEQFF

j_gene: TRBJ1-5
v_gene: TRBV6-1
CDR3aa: CASSEGQGGQPQHF

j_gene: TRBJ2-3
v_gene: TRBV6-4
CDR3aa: CASSDSRGGPDTQYF

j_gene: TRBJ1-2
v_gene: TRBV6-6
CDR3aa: CASSYIRGIGYTF

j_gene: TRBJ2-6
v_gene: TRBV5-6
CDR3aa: CASSFGSGANVLTF

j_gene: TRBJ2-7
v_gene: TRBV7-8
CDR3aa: CASSPQQGSYEQYF

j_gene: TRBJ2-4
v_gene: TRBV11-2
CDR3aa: CASSQTLSRDRGPKNIQYF

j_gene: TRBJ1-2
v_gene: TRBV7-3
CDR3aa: CASSLNGIGTGDRYTF

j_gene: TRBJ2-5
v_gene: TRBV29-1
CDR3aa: CSVGGRSSRETQYF

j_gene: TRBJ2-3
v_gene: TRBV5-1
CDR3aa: CASSRSGGPTDTQYF

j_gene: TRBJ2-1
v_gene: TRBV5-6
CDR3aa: CASSFRGNEQFF

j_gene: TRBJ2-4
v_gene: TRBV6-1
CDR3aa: CASSGDHGTGLWDIQYF

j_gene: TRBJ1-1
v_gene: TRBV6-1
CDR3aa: CASSGNRAEAFF

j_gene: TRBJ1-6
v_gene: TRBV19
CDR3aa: CASSIGGGNSPLHF

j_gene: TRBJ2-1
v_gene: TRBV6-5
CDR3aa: CASANSISYNEQFF

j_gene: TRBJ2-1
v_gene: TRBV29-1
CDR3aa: CSVPGQGQHEQFF

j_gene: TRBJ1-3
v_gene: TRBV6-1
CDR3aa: CASRQGIKSGNTIYF

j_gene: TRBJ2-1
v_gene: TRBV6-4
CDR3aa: CASSDSSGDGPPKNEQFF

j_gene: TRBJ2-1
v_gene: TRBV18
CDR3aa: CASDTSGGSLYNEQFF

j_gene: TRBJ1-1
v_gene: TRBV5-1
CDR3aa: CASSADSFSAEAFF

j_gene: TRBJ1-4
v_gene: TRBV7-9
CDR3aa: CASGGTDGTKLFF

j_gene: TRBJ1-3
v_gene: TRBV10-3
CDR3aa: CAIETGRSGNTIYF

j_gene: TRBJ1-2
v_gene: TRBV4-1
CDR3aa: CASSQDFRERYGYTF

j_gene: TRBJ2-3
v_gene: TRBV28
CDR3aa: CASIRGSGFFFTDTQYF

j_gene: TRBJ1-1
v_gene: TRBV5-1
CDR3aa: CASSLDRGNTEAFF

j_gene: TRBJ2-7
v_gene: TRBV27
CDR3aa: CASSPRSGEQYF

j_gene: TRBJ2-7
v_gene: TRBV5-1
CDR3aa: CASSRGTSGVPYEQYF